Described below is a single TCR beta chain sequence and its context. The antigen remains undetermined. The method was immunoSEQ multiplex PCR; TCRdb's version includes in-frame clones alone and lacks a portion of them. The sample holds more than 35,000 clones, 80% to 90% seen once. V was cut by 3 bases and J by 5 bases, with 8 bases left in between. Looked up from germline, CDR1 is LNHDA and CDR2 is SQIVND (reference sequence). This CDR3 is built from 13 residues. This sample is drawn from a study of OX40 agonist ivuxolimab in advanced cancers. Study findings and constraints: At doses 0.1 to 3.0 mg/kg, CD4+ and CD8+ clones expanded.

This receptor was identified in an adult with an advanced solid tumor such as melanoma, head and neck, liver or kidney cancer. Sample: CD4+ or CD8+ T cells sorted from blood, taken in a trial of the OX40 agonist ivuxolimab. The rearrangement links TRBV19 to TRBJ1-5, with D possibly TRBD1 on 5 matching bases. DNA of the CDR3: TGTGCCAGTAGTATTCGGGGGTATCAGCCCCAGCATTTT. Protein sequence: CASSIRGYQPQHF. Full variable domain (outside the CDR3, taken from reference TRBV19 and TRBJ1-5): DGGITQSPKYLFRKEGQNVTLSCEQNLNHDAMYWYRQDPGQGLRLIYYSQIVNDFQKGDIAEGYSVSREKKESFPLTVTSAQKNPTAFYLCASSIRGYQPQHFGDGTRLSIL.